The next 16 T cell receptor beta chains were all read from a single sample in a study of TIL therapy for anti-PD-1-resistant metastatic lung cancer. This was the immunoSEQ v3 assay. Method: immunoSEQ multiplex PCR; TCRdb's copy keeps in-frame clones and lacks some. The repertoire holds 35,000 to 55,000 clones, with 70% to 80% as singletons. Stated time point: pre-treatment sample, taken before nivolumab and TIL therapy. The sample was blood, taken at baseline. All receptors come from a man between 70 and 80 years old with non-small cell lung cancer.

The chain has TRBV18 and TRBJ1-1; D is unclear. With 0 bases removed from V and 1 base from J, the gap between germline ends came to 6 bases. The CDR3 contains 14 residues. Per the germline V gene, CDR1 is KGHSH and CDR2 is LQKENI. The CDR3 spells CASSPPVQNTEAFF. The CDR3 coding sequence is TGTGCCAGCTCACCACCGGTCCAGAACACTGAAGCTTTCTTT.

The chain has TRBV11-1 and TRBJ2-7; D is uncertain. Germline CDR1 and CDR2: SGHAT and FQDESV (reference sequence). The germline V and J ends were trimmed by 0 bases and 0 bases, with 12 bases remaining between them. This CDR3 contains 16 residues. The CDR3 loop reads CASSLAFRRGSYEQYF. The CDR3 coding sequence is TGTGCCAGCAGCTTAGCCTTTCGGCGCGGCTCCTACGAGCAGTACTTC.

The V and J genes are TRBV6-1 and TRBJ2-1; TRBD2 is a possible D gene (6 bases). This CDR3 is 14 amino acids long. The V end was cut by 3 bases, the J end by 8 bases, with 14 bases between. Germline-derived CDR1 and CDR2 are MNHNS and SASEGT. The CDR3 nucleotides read TGTGCCAGCAGTGATTACGGGAGAAGGGATGAGCAGTTCTTC. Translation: CASSDYGRRDEQFF.

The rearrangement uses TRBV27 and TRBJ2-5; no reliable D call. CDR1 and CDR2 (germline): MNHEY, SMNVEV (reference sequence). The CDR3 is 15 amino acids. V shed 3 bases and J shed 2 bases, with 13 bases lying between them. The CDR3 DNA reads TGTGCCAGCAGTTTGTGGTGGTCGGGTCAAGAGACCCAGTACTTC. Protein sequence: CASSLWWSGQETQYF.

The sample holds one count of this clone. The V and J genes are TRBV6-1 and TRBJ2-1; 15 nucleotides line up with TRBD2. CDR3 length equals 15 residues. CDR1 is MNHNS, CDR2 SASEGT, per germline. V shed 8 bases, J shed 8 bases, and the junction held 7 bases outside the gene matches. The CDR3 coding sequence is TGTGCCAGCCCCGGACTAGCGGGGGGGTGGGATGAGCAGTTCTTC. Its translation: CASPGLAGGWDEQFF.

CDR3 sequence: CASSQEGQGVRQYF. The CDR3 DNA follows: TGCGCCAGCAGCCAAGAGGGACAGGGAGTCCGCCAGTACTTC. The V and J genes are TRBV4-3 and TRBJ2-5; TRBD1 matches at 9 bases. The germline CDR1 and CDR2 sequences are LGHNA and YSLEER. The CDR3 has 14 residues. V shed 0 bases, J shed 10 bases, and the junction held 6 bases outside the gene matches.

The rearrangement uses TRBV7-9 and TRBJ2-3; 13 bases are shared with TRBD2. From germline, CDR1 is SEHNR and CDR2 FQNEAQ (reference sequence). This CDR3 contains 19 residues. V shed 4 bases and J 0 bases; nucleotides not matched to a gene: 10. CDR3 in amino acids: CASSSTPGLAGFSTDTQYF. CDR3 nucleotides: TGTGCCAGCAGCTCCACCCCGGGACTAGCGGGATTTAGCACAGATACGCAGTATTTT.

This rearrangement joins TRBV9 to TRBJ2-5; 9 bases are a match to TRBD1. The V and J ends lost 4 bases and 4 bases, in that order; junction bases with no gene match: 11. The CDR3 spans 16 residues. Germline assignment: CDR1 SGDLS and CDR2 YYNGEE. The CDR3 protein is CASSTSGTGYSETQYF. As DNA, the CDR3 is TGTGCCAGCAGCACCTCCGGGACAGGGTATTCAGAGACCCAGTACTTC. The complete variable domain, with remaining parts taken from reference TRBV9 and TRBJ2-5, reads DSGVTQTPKHLITATGQRVTLRCSPRSGDLSVYWYQQSLDQGLQFLIQYYNGEERAKGNILERFSAQQFPDLHSELNLSSLELGDSALYFCASSTSGTGYSETQYFGPGTRLLVL.

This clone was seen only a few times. The CDR3 protein is CASSLDRGILNTEAFF. The CDR3 DNA sequence: TGTGCCAGCAGCTTGGACAGGGGAATACTTAACACTGAAGCTTTCTTT. The chain has TRBV5-8 and TRBJ1-1, with 7 bases fitting TRBD1. Germline V CDR1 and CDR2: SGHTS, YDEGEE. This CDR3 has 16 residues. Unmatched junction bases numbered 7, after V lost 0 bases and J lost 2 bases.

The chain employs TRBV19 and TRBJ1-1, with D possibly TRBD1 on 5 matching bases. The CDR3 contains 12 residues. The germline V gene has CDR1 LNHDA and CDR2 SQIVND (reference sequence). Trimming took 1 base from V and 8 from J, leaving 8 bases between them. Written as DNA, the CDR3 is TGTGCCAGTAGTATAGTAAGGGGCGAAGCTTTCTTT. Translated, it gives CASSIVRGEAFF.

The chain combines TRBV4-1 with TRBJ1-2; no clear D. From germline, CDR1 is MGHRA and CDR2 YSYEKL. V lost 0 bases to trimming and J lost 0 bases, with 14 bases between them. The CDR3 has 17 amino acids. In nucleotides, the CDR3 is TGCGCCAGCAGCCAAGATCCTAAAGGGTTTGCTAACTATGGCTACACCTTC. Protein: CASSQDPKGFANYGYTF.

CDR3 residues: CASRGGLTTYEQYF. In DNA form, the CDR3 reads TGTGCCAGCAGGGGTGGGCTGACCACCTACGAGCAGTACTTC. V is TRBV28 and J is TRBJ2-7; D ambiguous. Trimming shortened V by 6 bases and J by 2 bases, and 14 bases separated the two germline ends. Germline assignment: CDR1 MDHEN and CDR2 SYDVKM. This CDR3 is built from 14 residues.

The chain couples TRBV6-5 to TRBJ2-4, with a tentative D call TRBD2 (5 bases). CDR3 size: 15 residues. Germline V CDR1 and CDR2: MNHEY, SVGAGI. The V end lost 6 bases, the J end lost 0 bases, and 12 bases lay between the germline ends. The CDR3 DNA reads TGTGCCAGCAGGCGCCGGGAACTAGCCAAAAACATTCAGTACTTC. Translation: CASRRRELAKNIQYF.

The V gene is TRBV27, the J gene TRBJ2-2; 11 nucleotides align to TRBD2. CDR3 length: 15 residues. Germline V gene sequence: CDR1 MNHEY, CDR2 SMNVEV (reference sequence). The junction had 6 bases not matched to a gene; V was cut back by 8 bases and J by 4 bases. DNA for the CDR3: TGTGCCAGCCCCCCAACTAGCGGGGGCACCGGGGAGCTGTTTTTT. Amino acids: CASPPTSGGTGELFF.

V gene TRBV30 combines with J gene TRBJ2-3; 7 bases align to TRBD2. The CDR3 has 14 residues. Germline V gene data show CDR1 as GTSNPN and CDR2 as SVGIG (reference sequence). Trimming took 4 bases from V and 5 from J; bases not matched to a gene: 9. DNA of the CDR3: TGTGCCTGGACCCCGGGAGGTGATGTAGATACGCAGTATTTT. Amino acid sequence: CAWTPGGDVDTQYF.

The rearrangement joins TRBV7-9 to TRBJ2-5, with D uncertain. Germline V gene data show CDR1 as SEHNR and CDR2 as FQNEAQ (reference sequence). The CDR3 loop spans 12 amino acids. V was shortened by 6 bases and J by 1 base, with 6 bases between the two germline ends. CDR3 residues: CASSLLQETQYF. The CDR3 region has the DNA TGTGCCAGCAGTCTACTCCAAGAGACCCAGTACTTC.